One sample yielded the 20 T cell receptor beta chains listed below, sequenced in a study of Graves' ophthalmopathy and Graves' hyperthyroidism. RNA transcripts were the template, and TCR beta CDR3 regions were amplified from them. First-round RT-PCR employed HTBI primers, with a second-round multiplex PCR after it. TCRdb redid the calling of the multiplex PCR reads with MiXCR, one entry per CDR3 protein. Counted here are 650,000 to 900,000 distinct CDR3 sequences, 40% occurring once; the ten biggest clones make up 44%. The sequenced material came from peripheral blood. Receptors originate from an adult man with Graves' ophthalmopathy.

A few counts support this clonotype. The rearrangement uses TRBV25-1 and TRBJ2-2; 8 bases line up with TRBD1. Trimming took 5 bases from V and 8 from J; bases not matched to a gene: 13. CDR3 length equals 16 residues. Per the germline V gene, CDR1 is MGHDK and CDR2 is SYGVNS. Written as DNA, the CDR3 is TGTGCCAGCAGTTACGCCTCCGGGACAGGAGTTGGGGAGCTGTTTTTT. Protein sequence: CASSYASGTGVGELFF.

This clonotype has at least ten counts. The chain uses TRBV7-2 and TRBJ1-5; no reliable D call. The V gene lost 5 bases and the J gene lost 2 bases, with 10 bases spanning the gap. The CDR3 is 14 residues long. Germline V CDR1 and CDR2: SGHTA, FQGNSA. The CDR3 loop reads CASSPGPGNQPQHF. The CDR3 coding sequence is TGTGCCAGCAGCCCGGGCCCCGGCAATCAGCCCCAGCATTTT. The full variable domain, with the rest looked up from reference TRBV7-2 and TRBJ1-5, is GAGVSQSPSNKVTEKGKDVELRCDPISGHTALYWYRQSLGQGLEFLIYFQGNSAPDKSGLPSDRFSAERTGGSVSTLTIQRTQQEDSAVYLCASSPGPGNQPQHFGDGTRLSIL.

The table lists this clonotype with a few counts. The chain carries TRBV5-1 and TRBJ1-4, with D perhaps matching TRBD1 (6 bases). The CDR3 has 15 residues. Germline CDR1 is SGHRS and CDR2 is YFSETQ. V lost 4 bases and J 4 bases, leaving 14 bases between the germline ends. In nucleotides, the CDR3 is TGCGCCAGCAGCCGCTCGCAGGGGAGTAATGAAAAACTGTTTTTT. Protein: CASSRSQGSNEKLFF.

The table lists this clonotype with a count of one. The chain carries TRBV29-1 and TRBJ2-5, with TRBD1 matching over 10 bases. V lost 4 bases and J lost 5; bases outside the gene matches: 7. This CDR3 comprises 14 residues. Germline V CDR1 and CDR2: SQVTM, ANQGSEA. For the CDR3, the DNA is TGCAGCGTTGGACAGGGGGCCGTGGGGGAGACCCAGTACTTC. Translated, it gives CSVGQGAVGETQYF.

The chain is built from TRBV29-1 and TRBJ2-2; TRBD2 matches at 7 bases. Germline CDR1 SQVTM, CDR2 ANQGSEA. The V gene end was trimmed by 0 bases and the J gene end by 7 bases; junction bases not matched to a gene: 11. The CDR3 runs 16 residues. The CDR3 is CSVEDRGVLSVGELFF. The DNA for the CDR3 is TGCAGCGTTGAAGATCGGGGGGTCCTTTCCGTCGGGGAGCTGTTTTTT.

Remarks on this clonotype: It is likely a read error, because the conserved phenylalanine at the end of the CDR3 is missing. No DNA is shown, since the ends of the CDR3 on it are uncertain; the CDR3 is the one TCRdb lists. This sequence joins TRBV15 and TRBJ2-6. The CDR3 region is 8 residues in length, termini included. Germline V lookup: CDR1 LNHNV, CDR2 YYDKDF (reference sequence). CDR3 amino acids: CATSRGPT.

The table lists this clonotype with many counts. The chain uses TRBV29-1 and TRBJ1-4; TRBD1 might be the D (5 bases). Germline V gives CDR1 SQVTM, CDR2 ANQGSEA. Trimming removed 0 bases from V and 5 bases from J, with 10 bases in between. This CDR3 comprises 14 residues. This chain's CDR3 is CSVEDWDWNEKLFF. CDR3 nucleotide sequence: TGCAGCGTTGAAGATTGGGACTGGAATGAAAAACTGTTTTTT.

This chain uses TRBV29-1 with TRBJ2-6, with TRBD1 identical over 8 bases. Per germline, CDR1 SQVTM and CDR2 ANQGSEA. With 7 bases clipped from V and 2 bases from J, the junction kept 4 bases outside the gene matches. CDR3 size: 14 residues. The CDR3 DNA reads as TGCAGCGGGGTACAGGGGGCTGGGGCCAACGTCCTGACTTTC. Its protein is CSGVQGAGANVLTF.

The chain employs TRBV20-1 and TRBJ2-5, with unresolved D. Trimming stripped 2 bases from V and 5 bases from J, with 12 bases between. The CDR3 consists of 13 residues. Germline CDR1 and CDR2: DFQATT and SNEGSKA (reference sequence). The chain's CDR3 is CSARSSERETQYF. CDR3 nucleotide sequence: TGCAGTGCTAGATCTTCAGAAAGGGAGACCCAGTACTTC.

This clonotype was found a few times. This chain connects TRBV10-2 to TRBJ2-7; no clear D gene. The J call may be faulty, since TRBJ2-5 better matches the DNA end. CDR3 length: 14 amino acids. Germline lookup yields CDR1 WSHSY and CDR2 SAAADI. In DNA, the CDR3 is TGCGCCAGCAGTGAGTTTCGCCGTTCAGAGACCCAGTACTTC. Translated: CASSEFRRSETQYF.

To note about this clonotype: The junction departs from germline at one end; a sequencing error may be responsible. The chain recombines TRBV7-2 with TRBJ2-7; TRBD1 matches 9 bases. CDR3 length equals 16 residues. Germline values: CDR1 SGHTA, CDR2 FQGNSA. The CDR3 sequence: CASSQDDRGSSYEQYF. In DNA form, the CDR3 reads TGCGCCAGCAGCCAAGATGACAGGGGGAGCTCCTACGAGCAGTACTTC.

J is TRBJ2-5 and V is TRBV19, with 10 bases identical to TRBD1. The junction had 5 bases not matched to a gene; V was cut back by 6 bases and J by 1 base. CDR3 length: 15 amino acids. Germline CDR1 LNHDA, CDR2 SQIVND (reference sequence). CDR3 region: CASRTGQGGQETQYF. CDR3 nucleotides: TGTGCCAGTAGAACCGGACAGGGGGGCCAAGAGACCCAGTACTTC.

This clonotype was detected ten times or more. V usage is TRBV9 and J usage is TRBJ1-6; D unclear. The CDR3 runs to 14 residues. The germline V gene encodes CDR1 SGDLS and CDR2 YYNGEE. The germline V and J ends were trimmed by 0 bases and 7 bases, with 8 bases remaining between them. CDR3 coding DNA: TGTGCCAGCAGCGTAGGTACGGGAAATTCACCCCTCCACTTT. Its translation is CASSVGTGNSPLHF.

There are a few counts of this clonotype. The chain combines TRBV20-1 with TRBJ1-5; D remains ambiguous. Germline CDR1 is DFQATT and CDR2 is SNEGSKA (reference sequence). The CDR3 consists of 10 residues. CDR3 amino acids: CICLNQPQHF. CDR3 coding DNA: TGCATCTGTTTAAATCAGCCCCAGCATTTT.

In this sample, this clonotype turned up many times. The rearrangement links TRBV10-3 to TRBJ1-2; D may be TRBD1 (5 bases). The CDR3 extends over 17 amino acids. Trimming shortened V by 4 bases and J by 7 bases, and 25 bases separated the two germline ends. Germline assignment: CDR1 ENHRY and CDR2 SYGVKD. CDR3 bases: TGTGCCATCAGTGTTCCTAAAGGTCAGGGATTAATAGGTGGCTACACCTTC. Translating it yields CAISVPKGQGLIGGYTF.

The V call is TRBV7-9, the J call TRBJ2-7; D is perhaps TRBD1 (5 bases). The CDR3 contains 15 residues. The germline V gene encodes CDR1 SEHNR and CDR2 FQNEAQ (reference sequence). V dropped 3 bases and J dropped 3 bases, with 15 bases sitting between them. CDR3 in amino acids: CASSFGQGNHYEQYF. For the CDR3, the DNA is TGTGCCAGCAGCTTCGGACAAGGCAACCACTACGAGCAGTACTTC.

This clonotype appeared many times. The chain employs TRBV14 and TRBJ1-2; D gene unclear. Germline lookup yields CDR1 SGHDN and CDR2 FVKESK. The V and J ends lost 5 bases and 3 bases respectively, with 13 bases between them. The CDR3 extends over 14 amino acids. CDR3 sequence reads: CASSVWTDDYGYTF. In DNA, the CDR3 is TGTGCCAGCAGCGTATGGACGGACGACTATGGCTACACCTTC.

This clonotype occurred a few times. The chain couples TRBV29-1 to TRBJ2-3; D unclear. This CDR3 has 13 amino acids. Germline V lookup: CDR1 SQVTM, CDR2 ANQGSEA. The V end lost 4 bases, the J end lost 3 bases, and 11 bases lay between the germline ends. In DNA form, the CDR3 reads TGCAGCGTTGTCAGGCTAGAGACAGATACGCAGTATTTT. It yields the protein CSVVRLETDTQYF.

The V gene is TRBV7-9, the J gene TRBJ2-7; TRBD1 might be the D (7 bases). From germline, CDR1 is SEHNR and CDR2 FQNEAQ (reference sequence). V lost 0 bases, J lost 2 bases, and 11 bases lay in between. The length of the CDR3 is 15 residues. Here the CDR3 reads CASSLAEGAAYEQYF. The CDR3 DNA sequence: TGTGCCAGCAGCTTAGCGGAGGGGGCGGCCTACGAGCAGTACTTC.

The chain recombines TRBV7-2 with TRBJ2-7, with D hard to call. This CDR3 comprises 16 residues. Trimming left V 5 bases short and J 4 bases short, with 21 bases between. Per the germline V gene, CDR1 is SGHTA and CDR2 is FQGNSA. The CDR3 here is CASSQDPTETIYEQYF. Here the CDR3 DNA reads TGTGCCAGCAGCCAGGACCCAACAGAGACCATTTACGAGCAGTACTTC.